The T cell receptor (beta chain) described here comes from a study of blood T cells in healthy people across ages. The CDR3 runs to 15 residues. Trimming shortened V by 4 bases and J by 4 bases, and 16 bases separated the two germline ends. Germline V CDR1 and CDR2: SGHRS, YFSETQ. This clonotype was detected a few times. The antigen is not known. PCR was performed a second time for roughly 6 to 12 cycles using a sample-barcoded 5' primer and a J-beta primer mix. TCRdb re-analysed the 5' RACE reads in MiXCR, keeping a single row per CDR3 protein. The data hold more than 800,000 distinct CDR3 sequences, with 25% to 30% observed a single time. Healthy individuals of Caucasian origin from Russia, aged roughly 6 to 100, served as donors. Findings and caveats of the study: Roughly linear declines in TCR beta diversity per million T cells occurred with age.

The sequenced sample consisted of blood. This rearrangement joins TRBV5-1 to TRBJ2-3; D possibly uses TRBD1 or TRBD2 (5 bases each). This sequence was found in a woman over 75 in good health. The CDR3, as DNA: TGCGCCAGCAGCCCTGGAGCAGGGAGCGCAGATACGCAGTATTTT. It encodes CASSPGAGSADTQYF.